Here is one T cell receptor (beta chain) with its context. Preparation of the TCRbeta library used unique molecular identifiers. TCRdb used MiXCR to reprocess the PCR reads, holding one entry per CDR3 protein. The data show about 480,000 distinct CDR3 sequences, approximately 12% seen once. These data originate in a study of T-cell reconstitution after alpha-beta-depleted transplantation in children. The ends were cut back, 2 bases at V and 5 bases at J, with 12 bases in the middle. The CDR3 covers 14 residues. Germline lookup yields CDR1 KGHSH and CDR2 LQKENI. The sequence was obtained from a human donor who donated a stem cell graft to a child with combined immunodeficiency. The material was PBMCs from the stem cell graft donor, obtained from the stem cell graft. The V call is TRBV18, the J call TRBJ1-1, with no clear D. The CDR3 nucleotides are TGTGCCAGCTCACCAGCGGCAGCCCCAACTGAAGCTTTCTTT. It yields the protein CASSPAAAPTEAFF.